This TCR beta chain is drawn from a study of blood T cell repertoires in COVID-19. Profiling relied on immunoSEQ multiplex PCR, and the TCRdb table lists in-frame clones only, not all of them. The data show 200,000 to 250,000 clones, with approximately 86% seen just once and around 5.5% held by the top ten. CDR3 length equals 13 residues. Trimming removed 1 base at V and 6 bases at J, with 9 bases between. Germline CDR1 and CDR2: GTSNPN and SVGIG (reference sequence). This chain uses TRBV30 with TRBJ1-4, with D perhaps matching TRBD1 (5 bases). The sequence was collected from a human donor in a cohort sampled during active COVID-19. The sequencing sample was made of peripheral blood. CDR3 residues: CAWSAGTHEKLFF. CDR3 coding DNA: TGTGCCTGGAGTGCCGGGACTCATGAAAAACTGTTTTTT. The full variable domain, with the rest looked up from reference TRBV30 and TRBJ1-4, is SQTIHQWPATLVQPVGSPLSLECTVEGTSNPNLYWYRQAAGRGLQLLFYSVGIGQISSEVPQNLSASRPQDRQFILSSKKLLLSDSGFYLCAWSAGTHEKLFFGSGTQLSVL.